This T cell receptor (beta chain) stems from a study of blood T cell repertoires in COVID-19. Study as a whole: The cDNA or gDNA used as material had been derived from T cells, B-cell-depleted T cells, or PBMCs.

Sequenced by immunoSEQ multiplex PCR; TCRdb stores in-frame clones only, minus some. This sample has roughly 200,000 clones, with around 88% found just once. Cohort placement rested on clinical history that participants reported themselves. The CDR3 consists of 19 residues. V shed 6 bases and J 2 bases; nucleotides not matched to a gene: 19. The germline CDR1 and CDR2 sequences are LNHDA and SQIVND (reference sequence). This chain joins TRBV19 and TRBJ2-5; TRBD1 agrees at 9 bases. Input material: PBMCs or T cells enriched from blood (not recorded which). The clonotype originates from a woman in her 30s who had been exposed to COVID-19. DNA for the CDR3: TGTGCCAGTAGAACCTACCACGGACAGCCGGGACAGGGACAAGAGACCCAGTACTTC. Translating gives CASRTYHGQPGQGQETQYF.